These T cell receptor beta chains were read from a single sample in a study of post-analysis software for immune sequencing data. TCRdb analysed the PCR reads with MiXCR anew, one entry per CDR3 protein. The data show about 430,000 distinct CDR3 sequences, roughly 40% seen once. Sequencing was done on a sample of blood. The receptors were sampled from a girl aged 2 to 9 with multiple sclerosis. Each CDR3 is given with its conserved first and last residue. The order of the fields is V gene, CDR3 length, J gene, D gene, clone size, CDR3 protein, CDR3 DNA. D genes are given only for firm matches. Not every row has a clone size; where given, it reads once, few, many or a size class.

v_gene: TRBV28; len: 14; j_gene: TRBJ2-1; d_gene: -; abundance: few; CDR3aa: CASRRPPGLNEQFF; CDR3nt: TGTGCCAGCAGACGACCCCCCGGCCTCAATGAGCAGTTCTTC
v_gene: TRBV5-1; len: 17; j_gene: TRBJ2-7; d_gene: -; abundance: few; CDR3aa: CASSLAASPYGDYEQYF; CDR3nt: TGCGCCAGCAGCTTGGCTGCCAGCCCGTACGGAGATTACGAGCAGTACTTC
v_gene: TRBV28; len: 15; j_gene: TRBJ2-7; d_gene: TRBD1; abundance: few; CDR3aa: CASSSVGTVGYEQYF; CDR3nt: TGTGCCAGCAGTTCGGTGGGGACAGTAGGGTACGAGCAGTACTTC
v_gene: TRBV7-9; len: 16; j_gene: TRBJ1-4; d_gene: TRBD1; abundance: -; CDR3aa: CASSNRDRGLLEKLFF; CDR3nt: TGTGCCAGCAGCAATCGGGACAGGGGGCTTCTAGAAAAACTGTTTTTT
v_gene: TRBV28; len: 12; j_gene: TRBJ2-1; d_gene: -; abundance: -; CDR3aa: CASSLLSSEQFF; CDR3nt: TGTGCCAGCAGTTTATTGTCTAGTGAGCAGTTCTTC
v_gene: TRBV20-1; len: 16; j_gene: TRBJ2-7; d_gene: TRBD2; abundance: few; CDR3aa: CSARSMGGLSSYEQYF; CDR3nt: TGCAGTGCTAGATCCATGGGGGGGTTATCCTCCTACGAGCAGTACTTC
v_gene: TRBV13; len: 8; j_gene: TRBJ2-4; d_gene: -; abundance: -; CDR3aa: CASSPQYF; CDR3nt: TGTGCCAGCAGCCCCCAGTACTTC
v_gene: TRBV11-1; len: 16; j_gene: TRBJ1-2; d_gene: -; abundance: few; CDR3aa: CASSPGGGARDYGYTF; CDR3nt: TGTGCCAGCAGCCCTGGAGGGGGGGCCCGGGACTATGGCTACACCTTC
v_gene: TRBV6-5; len: 15; j_gene: TRBJ2-1; d_gene: -; abundance: few; CDR3aa: CASRRTGGSYNEQFF; CDR3nt: TGTGCCAGCAGAAGAACTGGCGGTTCCTACAATGAGCAGTTCTTC
v_gene: TRBV20-1; len: 15; j_gene: TRBJ1-5; d_gene: -; abundance: -; CDR3aa: CSARDSVGNDQPQHF; CDR3nt: TGCAGTGCTAGAGATTCCGTGGGCAACGATCAGCCCCAGCATTTT
v_gene: TRBV4-2; len: 17; j_gene: TRBJ2-5; d_gene: -; abundance: -; CDR3aa: CASSLGEAGTAQETQYF; CDR3nt: TGTGCCAGCAGCCTGGGGGAAGCGGGGACAGCCCAAGAGACCCAGTACTTC
v_gene: TRBV20-1; len: 14; j_gene: TRBJ1-4; d_gene: TRBD1; abundance: few; CDR3aa: CSARVLGQGEKLFF; CDR3nt: TGCAGTGCTAGAGTGTTGGGACAGGGTGAAAAACTGTTTTTT
v_gene: TRBV29-1; len: 12; j_gene: TRBJ2-1; d_gene: TRBD1; abundance: -; CDR3aa: CSVVPDRVEQFF; CDR3nt: TGCAGCGTTGTCCCAGACAGGGTTGAGCAGTTCTTC
v_gene: TRBV10-3; len: 13; j_gene: TRBJ2-5; d_gene: -; abundance: few; CDR3aa: CAIRGMGAETQYF; CDR3nt: TGTGCCATCAGAGGAATGGGGGCAGAGACCCAGTACTTC
v_gene: TRBV5-1; len: 14; j_gene: TRBJ2-7; d_gene: -; abundance: -; CDR3aa: CASSLAPPGDEQYF; CDR3nt: TGCGCCAGCAGCTTGGCTCCGCCTGGGGACGAGCAGTACTTC
v_gene: TRBV12-3/TRBV12-4; len: 15; j_gene: TRBJ2-1; d_gene: TRBD2; abundance: -; CDR3aa: CASSLYGGGGLEQFF; CDR3nt: TGTGCCAGCAGTTTATACGGCGGGGGGGGACTTGAGCAGTTCTTC
v_gene: TRBV15; len: 14; j_gene: TRBJ1-6; d_gene: -; abundance: few; CDR3aa: CATRNGLMNSPLHF; CDR3nt: TGTGCCACCCGAAATGGACTCATGAATTCACCCCTCCACTTT
v_gene: TRBV11-3; len: 14; j_gene: TRBJ2-1; d_gene: TRBD2; abundance: -; CDR3aa: CASSSREGVNEQFF; CDR3nt: TGTGCCAGCAGCTCCCGGGAGGGTGTTAATGAGCAGTTCTTC
v_gene: TRBV5-1; len: 15; j_gene: TRBJ2-5; d_gene: TRBD1; abundance: -; CDR3aa: CASSQRDSLQETQYF; CDR3nt: TGCGCCAGCAGCCAAAGGGACAGCCTTCAAGAGACCCAGTACTTC
v_gene: TRBV29-1; len: 16; j_gene: TRBJ2-3; d_gene: TRBD1; abundance: few; CDR3aa: CSGTSGTGYSTDTQYF; CDR3nt: TGCAGCGGAACATCCGGGACAGGCTATAGCACAGATACGCAGTATTTT
v_gene: TRBV20-1; len: 15; j_gene: TRBJ2-7; d_gene: TRBD1; abundance: -; CDR3aa: CSARVTGQGPYEQYF; CDR3nt: TGCAGTGCTAGAGTTACGGGACAGGGGCCCTACGAGCAGTACTTC
v_gene: TRBV5-1; len: 16; j_gene: TRBJ2-1; d_gene: -; abundance: few; CDR3aa: CASSFDGARAYNEQFF; CDR3nt: TGCGCCAGCAGCTTTGACGGGGCACGCGCCTACAATGAGCAGTTCTTC
v_gene: TRBV5-1; len: 14; j_gene: TRBJ1-2; d_gene: TRBD1; abundance: few; CDR3aa: CASSPRDRGYGYTF; CDR3nt: TGCGCCAGCAGCCCCCGGGACAGGGGTTATGGCTACACCTTC
v_gene: TRBV7-2; len: 17; j_gene: TRBJ1-2; d_gene: -; abundance: -; CDR3aa: CTSSLAPAGTFNYGYTF; CDR3nt: TGTACCAGCAGCTTAGCTCCTGCCGGGACATTTAACTATGGCTACACCTTC
v_gene: TRBV7-8; len: 19; j_gene: TRBJ2-7; d_gene: TRBD2; abundance: -; CDR3aa: CASSLVTDPSGTRLYEQYF; CDR3nt: TGTGCCAGCAGCTTAGTCACAGATCCCTCCGGGACTAGGTTGTACGAGCAGTACTTC
v_gene: TRBV12-3/TRBV12-4; len: 13; j_gene: TRBJ2-7; d_gene: -; abundance: few; CDR3aa: CASSFVPEETRYF; CDR3nt: TGTGCCAGCAGTTTTGTTCCGGAAGAGACCCGGTACTTC
v_gene: TRBV29-1; len: 15; j_gene: TRBJ1-1; d_gene: TRBD1; abundance: -; CDR3aa: CSVTQGALYLTEAFF; CDR3nt: TGCAGCGTGACGCAGGGGGCGCTTTATCTCACTGAAGCTTTCTTT
v_gene: TRBV28; len: 13; j_gene: TRBJ2-3; d_gene: TRBD1; abundance: many; CDR3aa: CASSLQGADTQYF; CDR3nt: TGTGCCAGCAGTTTACAGGGGGCGGATACGCAGTATTTT
v_gene: TRBV5-1; len: 13; j_gene: TRBJ2-7; d_gene: -; abundance: many; CDR3aa: CASSLRRSYEQYF; CDR3nt: TGCGCCAGCAGCTTGCGGAGGTCCTACGAGCAGTACTTC
v_gene: TRBV28; len: 12; j_gene: TRBJ1-2; d_gene: -; abundance: few; CDR3aa: CASNGVLDGYTF; CDR3nt: TGTGCCAGCAATGGGGTGCTAGATGGCTACACCTTC
v_gene: TRBV28; len: 14; j_gene: TRBJ1-2; d_gene: -; abundance: -; CDR3aa: CASSLGPGWGGYTF; CDR3nt: TGTGCCAGCAGTTTAGGACCGGGCTGGGGTGGCTACACCTTC
v_gene: TRBV5-1; len: 12; j_gene: TRBJ2-7; d_gene: -; abundance: few; CDR3aa: CASSLSGREQYF; CDR3nt: TGCGCCAGCAGCTTATCAGGACGCGAGCAGTACTTC
v_gene: TRBV5-1; len: 13; j_gene: TRBJ2-1; d_gene: TRBD1; abundance: -; CDR3aa: CATGTGISNEQFF; CDR3nt: TGCGCCACAGGGACAGGGATATCGAATGAGCAGTTCTTC
v_gene: TRBV9; len: 15; j_gene: TRBJ2-1; d_gene: TRBD1; abundance: -; CDR3aa: CASSARQGANDEQFF; CDR3nt: TGTGCCAGCAGCGCTCGACAGGGGGCTAACGATGAGCAGTTCTTC
v_gene: TRBV5-5; len: 15; j_gene: TRBJ2-3; d_gene: -; abundance: -; CDR3aa: CASSWRPSRADTQYF; CDR3nt: TGTGCCAGCAGCTGGCGGCCGTCGAGGGCAGATACGCAGTATTTT
v_gene: TRBV28; len: 15; j_gene: TRBJ2-7; d_gene: TRBD1; abundance: few; CDR3aa: CASRHRDRGAYEQYF; CDR3nt: TGTGCCAGCAGGCACCGGGACAGGGGTGCCTACGAGCAGTACTTC
v_gene: TRBV4-3; len: 14; j_gene: TRBJ2-7; d_gene: -; abundance: many; CDR3aa: CASSPAVGSYEQYF; CDR3nt: TGCGCCAGCAGCCCCGCGGTAGGGTCCTACGAGCAGTACTTC
v_gene: TRBV6-5; len: 15; j_gene: TRBJ2-3; d_gene: TRBD2; abundance: -; CDR3aa: CASSYPGGQRDTQYF; CDR3nt: TGTGCCAGCAGTTACCCGGGGGGGCAAAGAGATACGCAGTATTTT
v_gene: TRBV4-1; len: 15; j_gene: TRBJ2-1; d_gene: TRBD1; abundance: -; CDR3aa: CASSRQTGVINEQFF; CDR3nt: TGCGCCAGCAGCCGCCAGACAGGGGTTATCAATGAGCAGTTCTTC
v_gene: TRBV20-1; len: 13; j_gene: TRBJ2-1; d_gene: TRBD2; abundance: -; CDR3aa: CSARGMSGMRQFF; CDR3nt: TGCAGTGCTAGGGGCATGAGCGGGATGAGACAGTTCTTC
v_gene: TRBV6-1; len: 18; j_gene: TRBJ2-1; d_gene: -; abundance: -; CDR3aa: CASIGGWAAKSSYNEQFF; CDR3nt: TGTGCCAGCATTGGGGGTTGGGCGGCGAAAAGCTCCTACAATGAGCAGTTCTTC
v_gene: TRBV20-1; len: 14; j_gene: TRBJ1-2; d_gene: TRBD1; abundance: many; CDR3aa: CSTRRGTANYGYTF; CDR3nt: TGCAGTACAAGGAGGGGGACAGCTAACTATGGCTACACCTTC